This paragraph reports one T cell receptor (beta chain). The antigen remains unidentified. This specimen comes from a study of graft-versus-host responses after intestinal transplantation. Study-level background: Transplant recipients had multivisceral, liver-intestinal, or isolated intestinal grafts. Anti-thymocyte globulin induction preceded about 3 years of tacrolimus and steroid maintenance in all recipients. Study results and limitations: Some GvH clones appeared in ileal mucosa or blood before recipient bone marrow. HvG clone declines early post-transplant were associated with peak circulating GvH levels.

Sequencing was performed with immunoSEQ multiplex PCR; in TCRdb, only in-frame clones are kept and a portion is missing. The data hold about 120,000 clones, with around nine tenths observed a single time. The TCR was taken from a human donor who received an intestinal transplant. Sequenced here: unstimulated CD4+ T cells sorted from spleen or lymph node cells, sampled before intestinal transplant.

The CDR3 DNA is TGTGCCAGCAGCTTTCCAGGTCGAGATGAAAAACTGTTTTTT. It specifies CASSFPGRDEKLFF. The rearrangement uses TRBV7-9 and TRBJ1-4; D gene ambiguous. V was cut by 3 bases and J by 6 bases, with 11 bases left in between. The CDR3 extends over 14 amino acids. CDR1 and CDR2 from the germline V gene are SEHNR and FQNEAQ (reference sequence). Supplemented by reference TRBV7-9 and TRBJ1-4, the full variable domain reads DTGVSQNPRHKITKRGQNVTFRCDPISEHNRLYWYRQTLGQGPEFLTYFQNEAQLEKSRLLSDRFSAERPKGSFSTLEIQRTEQGDSAMYLCASSFPGRDEKLFFGSGTQLSVL.